This T cell receptor beta chain stems from a study of cytomegalovirus exposure and HLA in healthy donors. TCRdb's copy holds only in-frame clones and misses some; the assay was immunoSEQ multiplex PCR. The sample records 200,000 or so clones, 75% to 95% being singletons. Study observations and caveats: Subsequent analysis revealed that first-cohort TCR clusters tended to co-occur in the roughly 120 validation repertoires. The investigators catalogued some 160 TCR beta chains as cytomegalovirus-associated.

The donors were part of the validation cohort of over a hundred subjects. That cohort was separate from the first cohort, which comprised roughly 670 subjects. In the case of this clone: Its target is not known.

Germline lookup yields CDR1 MDHEN and CDR2 SYDVKM. The V and J ends lost 2 bases and 5 bases respectively, with 10 bases between them. The CDR3 spans 13 residues. The origin of this receptor is a woman aged 18-29 years in good health and CMV-seronegative. V usage is TRBV28 and J usage is TRBJ2-7; tentative D call: TRBD1 (5 bases). The material sequenced was PBMCs. This chain's CDR3 is CASSLQGGDEQYF. The CDR3 nucleotides are TGTGCCAGCAGTTTACAGGGTGGGGACGAGCAGTACTTC.